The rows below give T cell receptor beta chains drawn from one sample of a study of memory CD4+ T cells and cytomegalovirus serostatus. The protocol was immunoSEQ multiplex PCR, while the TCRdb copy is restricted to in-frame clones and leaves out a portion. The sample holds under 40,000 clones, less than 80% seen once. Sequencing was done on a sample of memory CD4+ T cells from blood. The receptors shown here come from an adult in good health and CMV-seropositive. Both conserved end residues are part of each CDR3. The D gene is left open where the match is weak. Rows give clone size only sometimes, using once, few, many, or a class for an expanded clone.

TGTGCCAGCAGTCCCTTAAACGGACTAGCGTTATACAATGAGCAGTTCTTC,CASSPLNGLALYNEQFF,TRBD2,TRBJ2-1,-,TRBV2
TGTGCCAGTAGTATAACCGGGACAGGGTCCACGAACACCGGGGAGCTGTTTTTT,CASSITGTGSTNTGELFF,TRBD1,TRBJ2-2,-,TRBV19
TGTGCCAGTAGTCCCAGACAGGGCAATTCAAATCAGCCCCAGCATTTT,CASSPRQGNSNQPQHF,TRBD1,TRBJ1-5,-,TRBV19
TGCGCCAGCAGCCTCGCGAACACCGGGGAGCTGTTTTTT,CASSLANTGELFF,-,TRBJ2-2,-,TRBV4-3
TGTGCCAGCAGTGATCCAGGGGGCAGTTCACCCCTCCACTTT,CASSDPGGSSPLHF,TRBD1,TRBJ1-6,-,TRBV2
TGTGCCAGCAGCACCTCCGGGAGGTACCAAGAGACCCAGTACTTC,CASSTSGRYQETQYF,TRBD2,TRBJ2-5,-,TRBV7-9
TGTGCCACGAAACACCAGAACACTGAAGCTTTCTTT,CATKHQNTEAFF,-,TRBJ1-1,-,TRBV15
TGTGCCAGCAGTTCAACTAGCGGGGGACCGAACACCGGGGAGCTGTTTTTT,CASSSTSGGPNTGELFF,TRBD2,TRBJ2-2,-,TRBV6-4
TGTGCCAGCAGTTACTCGAGAGGGGTGAACACTGAAGCTTTCTTT,CASSYSRGVNTEAFF,-,TRBJ1-1,-,TRBV6-5
TGTGCCAGCATTAGGGGGGACCTCGGGGAGACCCAGTACTTC,CASIRGDLGETQYF,-,TRBJ2-5,-,TRBV2
TGCGCCAGCAGCCCCGGGACAGGGGTAGAGACCCAGTACTTC,CASSPGTGVETQYF,TRBD1,TRBJ2-5,-,TRBV5-1
TGTGCCAGCAGCTTAGCGCCGGACAGTTTGAAGGGCTACACCTTC,CASSLAPDSLKGYTF,-,TRBJ1-2,-,TRBV7-9
TGTGCCAGTAGTCTGGGCTACCAGGGCACCTACGAGCAGTACTTC,CASSLGYQGTYEQYF,-,TRBJ2-7,-,TRBV19
TGTGCCAGCAGTCGAACTCAGGGTATCTACGAGCAGTACTTC,CASSRTQGIYEQYF,-,TRBJ2-7,few,TRBV6-5
TGTGCCAGCAGCTTAACAGGGAGTGTGAGTCAGCCCCAGCATTTT,CASSLTGSVSQPQHF,-,TRBJ1-5,-,TRBV7-2
TGTGCCAGCAGCCAAGTCCCCTACGAGCAGTACTTC,CASSQVPYEQYF,-,TRBJ2-7,few,TRBV4-2
TGTGCCAGCTGGAACGGGGGGAGCTACACCTTC,CASWNGGSYTF,-,TRBJ1-2,-,TRBV4-2
TGTGCCAGCAGCCCCTCAACCGGACAGGGGCAAGAGACCCAGTACTTC,CASSPSTGQGQETQYF,TRBD1,TRBJ2-5,-,TRBV6-6
TGTGCCAGCAGCCAGTTGGGGCACACGGACACCGGGGAGCTGTTTTTT,CASSQLGHTDTGELFF,-,TRBJ2-2,-,TRBV4-2
TGTGCCAGCAGCTTAGACACGTACACCGGGGAGCTGTTTTTT,CASSLDTYTGELFF,-,TRBJ2-2,-,TRBV7-9
TGCGCCAGCAGAGCTCGGGACGCTAGCTTCTACGAGCAGTACTTC,CASRARDASFYEQYF,-,TRBJ2-7,-,TRBV5-1
TGTGCCAGCAGCGTGTACAGGGGACGAACTGAAGCTTTCTTT,CASSVYRGRTEAFF,TRBD1,TRBJ1-1,-,TRBV7-9
TGTGCCATCAGCCCCGGACAGGGGACCTACAATGAGCAGTTCTTC,CAISPGQGTYNEQFF,TRBD1,TRBJ2-1,-,TRBV10-3
TGCGCCAGCAGCCCAAGACAGGCAACTAATGAAAAACTGTTTTTT,CASSPRQATNEKLFF,-,TRBJ1-4,once,TRBV4-3
TGTGCCACCAGCAGAGATAAGGGACAGAACACTGAAGCTTTCTTT,CATSRDKGQNTEAFF,-,TRBJ1-1,few,TRBV15
TGTGCCAGCAGCAGAGAAACGGGACAGGTGGAGACCCAGTACTTC,CASSRETGQVETQYF,TRBD1,TRBJ2-5,-,TRBV2
TGTGCCAGCAGCCCCAAAATCAGCGTGGGGAGCTACACCTTC,CASSPKISVGSYTF,-,TRBJ1-2,-,TRBV5-6
TGTGCCAGCAGTGAAGCGGGGGGGGTCAATGCGGGAGTGCGGAATGAGCAGTTCTTC,CASSEAGGVNAGVRNEQFF,TRBD2,TRBJ2-1,-,TRBV6-1
TGTGCCAGCAGCCAAGTTGGTACGGCGGCCTCTGGAAACACCATATATTTT,CASSQVGTAASGNTIYF,-,TRBJ1-3,-,TRBV4-2
TGTGCCAGCAGCTTTGGGCGAGCGGGGGGCCAAAGTGAGCAGTTCTTC,CASSFGRAGGQSEQFF,TRBD2,TRBJ2-1,-,TRBV5-4
TGCGCCAGCAGCCCTATCCTTAAAAGCTCTGGAAACACCATATATTTT,CASSPILKSSGNTIYF,-,TRBJ1-3,-,TRBV5-1
TGTGCCAGCAAACCCCCTAGCCGACAAGAGACCCAGTACTTC,CASKPPSRQETQYF,-,TRBJ2-5,once,TRBV28
TGTGCCAGCAGCCCGGGCCGGGACAGGGGCTATCAGCCCCAGCATTTT,CASSPGRDRGYQPQHF,TRBD1,TRBJ1-5,medium-sized,TRBV7-8